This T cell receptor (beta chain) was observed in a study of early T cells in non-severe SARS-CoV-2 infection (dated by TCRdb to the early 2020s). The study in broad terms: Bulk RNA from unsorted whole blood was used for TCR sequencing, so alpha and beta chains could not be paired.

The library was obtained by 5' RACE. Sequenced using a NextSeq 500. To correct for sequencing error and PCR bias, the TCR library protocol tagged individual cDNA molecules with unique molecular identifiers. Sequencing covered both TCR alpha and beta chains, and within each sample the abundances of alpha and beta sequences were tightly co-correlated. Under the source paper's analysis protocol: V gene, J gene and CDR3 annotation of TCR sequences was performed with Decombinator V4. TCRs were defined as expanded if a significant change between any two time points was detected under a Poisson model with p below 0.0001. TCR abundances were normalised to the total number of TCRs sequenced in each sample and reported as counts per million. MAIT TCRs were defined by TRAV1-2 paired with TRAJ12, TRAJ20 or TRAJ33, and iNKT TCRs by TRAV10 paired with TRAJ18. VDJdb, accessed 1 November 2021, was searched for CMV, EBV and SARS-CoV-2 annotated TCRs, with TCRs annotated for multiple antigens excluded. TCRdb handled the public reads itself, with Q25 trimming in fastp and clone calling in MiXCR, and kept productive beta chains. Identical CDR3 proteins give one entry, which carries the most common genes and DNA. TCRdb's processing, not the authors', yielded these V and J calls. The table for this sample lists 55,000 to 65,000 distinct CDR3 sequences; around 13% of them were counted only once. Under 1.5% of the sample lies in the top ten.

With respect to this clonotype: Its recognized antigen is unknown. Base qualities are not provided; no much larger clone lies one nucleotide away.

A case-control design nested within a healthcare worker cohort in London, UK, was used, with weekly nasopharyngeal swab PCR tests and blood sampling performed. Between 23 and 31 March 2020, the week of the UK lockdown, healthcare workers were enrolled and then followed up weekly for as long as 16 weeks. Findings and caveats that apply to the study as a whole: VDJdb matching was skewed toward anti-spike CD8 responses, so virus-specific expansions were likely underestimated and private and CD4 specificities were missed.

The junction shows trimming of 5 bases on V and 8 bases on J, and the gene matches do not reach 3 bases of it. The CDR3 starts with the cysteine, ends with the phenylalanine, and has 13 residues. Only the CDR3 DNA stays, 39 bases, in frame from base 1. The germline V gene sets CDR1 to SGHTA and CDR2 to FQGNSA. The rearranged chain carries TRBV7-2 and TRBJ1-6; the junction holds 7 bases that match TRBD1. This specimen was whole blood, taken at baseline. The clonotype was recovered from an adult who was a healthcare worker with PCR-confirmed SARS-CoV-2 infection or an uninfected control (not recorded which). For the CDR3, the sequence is CASSPQGDSPLHF. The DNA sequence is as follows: TGTGCCAGCAGCCCCCAGGGGGATTCACCCCTCCACTTT.